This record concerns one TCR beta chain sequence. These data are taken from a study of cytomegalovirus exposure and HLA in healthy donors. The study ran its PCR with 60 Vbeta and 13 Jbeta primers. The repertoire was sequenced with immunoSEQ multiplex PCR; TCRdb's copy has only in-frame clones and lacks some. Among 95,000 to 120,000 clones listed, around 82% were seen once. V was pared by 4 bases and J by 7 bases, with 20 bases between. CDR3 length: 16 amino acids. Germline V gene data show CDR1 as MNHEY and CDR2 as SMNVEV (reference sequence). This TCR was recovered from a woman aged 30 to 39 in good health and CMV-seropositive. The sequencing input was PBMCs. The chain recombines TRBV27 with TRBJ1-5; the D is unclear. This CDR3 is CASSSIPVRLQQPQHF. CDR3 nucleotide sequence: TGTGCCAGCAGTTCAATCCCAGTGAGGTTACAACAGCCCCAGCATTTT.